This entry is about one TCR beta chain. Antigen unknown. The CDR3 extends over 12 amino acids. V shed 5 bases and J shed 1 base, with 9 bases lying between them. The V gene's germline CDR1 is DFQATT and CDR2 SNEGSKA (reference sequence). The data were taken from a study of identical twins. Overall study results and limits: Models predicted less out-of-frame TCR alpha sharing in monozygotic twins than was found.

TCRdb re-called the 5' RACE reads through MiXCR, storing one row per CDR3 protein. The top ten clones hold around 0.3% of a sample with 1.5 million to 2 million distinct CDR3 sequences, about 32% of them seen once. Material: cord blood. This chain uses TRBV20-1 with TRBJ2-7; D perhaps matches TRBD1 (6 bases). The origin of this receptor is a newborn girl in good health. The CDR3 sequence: CSAPDRSYEQYF. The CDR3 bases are TGCAGTGCTCCCGACAGGTCCTACGAGCAGTACTTC.